The text below deals with one T cell receptor (beta chain). Its recognized antigen is unknown. Base qualities were left out, and no much larger clone turns up one base away. The data are from a study of shared clonotypes between healthy human individuals (dated by TCRdb to the early 2020s). Regarding the complete study: Two women and a few men aged 18 to 49 years were included in the cohort. For each donor, three plates each were used for CD4 naive and CD4 memory, two plates were used for CD8 naive, and one plate was used for CD8 memory. The study deeply sequenced blood TCR repertoires of several healthy adults to estimate repertoire size and the extent of clonotype sharing between individuals. To increase sequencing depth and limit assay-specific biases, TCR repertoire library preparation and sequencing were carried out by different laboratories using diverse techniques. Between about 0.85 and 8.9 billion PBMCs per donor were obtained by leukapheresis.

Points the paper makes about the study in general: About 5% of naive CD4, around 3.6% of naive CD8, approximately 2% of memory CD4, and about 0.4% of memory CD8 clonotypes were shared across several donors. Compared with non-shared clonotypes, clonotypes shared by all four sorted-subset donors had higher generation probabilities. Naive subsets generally had larger estimated clonotype richness than memory subsets did. Rarefaction of sorted-subset datasets indicated incomplete sequencing despite the large sequencing depth. Based on pairwise subsampling, the degree of clonotype sharing among donors was expected to be affected by sequencing depth. Sampling was restricted to blood, and TCR repertoires in tissue are likely to differ from TCR repertoires in blood. The genetic and exposure-history diversity represented was limited by the small number of donors.

Using the deep immunoSEQ assay, multiplex PCR amplified TCR CDR3 regions from genomic DNA. Extracted genomic DNA from each cell subset was distributed evenly across all wells of several immunoSEQ 96-well plates, and each plate was treated as a replicate. For sorted subsets, around 200 ng genomic DNA, equal to tens of thousands of T cell genomes, was loaded into each replicate PCR. Purified libraries were quantified with a Qubit 3.0 fluorometer, sized on a Bioanalyzer 2100, and re-quantified with the KAPA Library Quantification kit. Every immunoSEQ 96-well plate was sequenced on a dedicated single-read 150-cycle Illumina NextSeq 550 flow cell. The paper's processing steps were these. Because the immunoSEQ output included only junctional sequences and no quality scores, the filtering could not be the same as the filtering used for full-length reads. To assign V/J genes and CDR3, sequences were annotated against IMGT germline references using PyIR, a Python wrapper for IgBLAST v1.9. Reads were filtered out if the reads had weak V/J assignments (E-value above 1e-6), no CDR3, stop codons, out-of-frame junctions, or ambiguous translated residues. V3J clonotypes were defined as sequences sharing an identical inferred V gene, J gene, and CDR3 amino acid sequence. The percentage overlap between two repertoires was calculated by dividing the number of shared unique clonotypes by the size of the smaller repertoire. Repertoire richness was assessed with RTK rarefaction, the Chao1 estimator, and Recon v2.1 estimates of unobserved clonotypes. For all TCRbeta clonotypes obtained by the gDNA method from several donors, generation probabilities were computed with OLGA. As stored in TCRdb, this immuneACCESS dataset retains in-frame rearrangements with V and J assigned. A fraction of the clones does not appear; measured against another copy, unresolved V genes explain less than half of the discrepancy, and the remainder lacks a known reason. That table is the source of V, J and clone size, and D and trimming were worked out from the DNA. Present in this sample are millions of clones, 85% to 95% of which were seen just once. Of the sample, 0.1% to 0.15% is held by the ten largest clones.

The donors were healthy, HIV-negative adults who had no recently reported acute infections or vaccinations. Every donor was a Caucasian adult residing in Nashville, Tennessee, USA. Magnetic negative selection was used to enrich CD4+ T cells, after which naive cells were positively selected on CD45RA and the negative fraction became the memory subset. Blood was obtained by leukapheresis, after which PBMCs were separated by Ficoll-Histopaque density gradient centrifugation and cryopreserved in liquid nitrogen vapor phase. Analytical flow cytometry was used to check the purity and quantity of every magnetically sorted T cell population. From each sorted fraction, genomic DNA was isolated and quantified by UV absorbance on a Nanodrop 2000c. The CDR3, cysteine through phenylalanine, is 13 amino acids long. Solely the CDR3 DNA is kept, with 39 bases framed from the first base. CDR1 MNHNY and CDR2 SVGAGI are derived from the germline V gene (reference sequence). V lost 2 bases and J lost 2 bases; the stretch between them is 6 bases long.

This clonotype originated in a man aged 18 to 29 in good health. The sequencing input was naive CD4+ T cells sorted from blood. The cell subset or site label, read with the paper, signifies: CD45RA+ positively selected. Recombination linked TRBV6-6 to TRBJ1-2; confidence is insufficient to name the D gene. This receptor has the CDR3 CASSYRLNYGYTF. The bases read TGTGCCAGCAGTTACCGGCTAAACTATGGCTACACCTTC.